This is a list of T cell receptor beta chains from one sample in a study of blood T cells in healthy people across ages. TCRdb re-called the 5' RACE reads through MiXCR, storing one row per CDR3 protein. The sample has 1.5 million to 2 million distinct CDR3 sequences; 28% are singletons. The sample was blood. The receptor source for this set is a woman aged 25 to 39 in good health. The CDR3 runs from the conserved cysteine through the conserved F or W. The order of the fields is D gene, V gene, clone size, J gene, CDR3 DNA, CDR3 protein. D genes are given only for firm matches. Expanded clones are given a class, and other clones once, few, many or no size at all.

D gene: TRBD1; V gene: TRBV6-5; clone size: many; J gene: TRBJ1-2; CDR3 DNA: TGTGCCAGCAGAAACAGGGGGCTGATCGGCTACACCTTC; CDR3 protein: CASRNRGLIGYTF
D gene: .; V gene: TRBV6-5; clone size: .; J gene: TRBJ2-7; CDR3 DNA: TGTGCCAGCAGTTACTCGAACAGGGTGTACGAGCAGTACTTC; CDR3 protein: CASSYSNRVYEQYF
D gene: TRBD1; V gene: TRBV14; clone size: .; J gene: TRBJ2-1; CDR3 DNA: TGTGCCAGCAGCCAAGTAGGACAGGGGGCAAGTGAGCAGTTCTTC; CDR3 protein: CASSQVGQGASEQFF
D gene: .; V gene: TRBV29-1; clone size: .; J gene: TRBJ1-2; CDR3 DNA: TGCAGCGTCTCATCGGGCGTCCGTATAGGAGGCTACACCTTC; CDR3 protein: CSVSSGVRIGGYTF
D gene: .; V gene: TRBV27; clone size: .; J gene: TRBJ2-7; CDR3 DNA: TGTGCCAGCAGTTTAGTTCCGAATCCTGATTACGAGCAGTACTTC; CDR3 protein: CASSLVPNPDYEQYF
D gene: TRBD1; V gene: TRBV5-1; clone size: .; J gene: TRBJ2-1; CDR3 DNA: TGCGCCAGCAGCTTAGAAGGGGGCTCTCACAATGAGCAGTTCTTC; CDR3 protein: CASSLEGGSHNEQFF
D gene: TRBD2; V gene: TRBV6-1; clone size: .; J gene: TRBJ2-1; CDR3 DNA: TGTGCCAGCAGTGAATACGGCACCTGGACTAGTCGCAACGAGCAGTTCTTC; CDR3 protein: CASSEYGTWTSRNEQFF
D gene: .; V gene: TRBV13; clone size: few; J gene: TRBJ2-7; CDR3 DNA: TGCGCCAGCAGCCGAGATCAGACAGAGACCTACGAGCAGTACTTC; CDR3 protein: CASSRDQTETYEQYF
D gene: TRBD2; V gene: TRBV7-2; clone size: .; J gene: TRBJ2-3; CDR3 DNA: TGTGCCAGCAGAGACACCGGGACTAGCGCCAGCACAGATACGCAGTATTTT; CDR3 protein: CASRDTGTSASTDTQYF
D gene: .; V gene: TRBV29-1; clone size: many; J gene: TRBJ2-7; CDR3 DNA: TGCAGCGTTGAGGAGACGGTTTCCTACGAGCAGTACTTC; CDR3 protein: CSVEETVSYEQYF
D gene: TRBD1; V gene: TRBV5-1; clone size: .; J gene: TRBJ2-7; CDR3 DNA: TGCGCCAGCAGCTCCCCTCCGGGACAGGGTCGGCACGAGCAGTACTTC; CDR3 protein: CASSSPPGQGRHEQYF
D gene: .; V gene: TRBV13; clone size: .; J gene: TRBJ2-7; CDR3 DNA: TGTGCCAGCAGCCGCTTAGGCGTGTCGGACCATCCCTACGAGCAGTACTTC; CDR3 protein: CASSRLGVSDHPYEQYF
D gene: .; V gene: TRBV30; clone size: .; J gene: TRBJ1-5; CDR3 DNA: TGTGCCTGGAGTATTGCACCCAATCAGCCCCAGCATTTT; CDR3 protein: CAWSIAPNQPQHF
D gene: .; V gene: TRBV20-1; clone size: .; J gene: TRBJ1-4; CDR3 DNA: TGCAGTGCTAGAGCTGGAGGGAGGAATGAAAAACTGTTTTTT; CDR3 protein: CSARAGGRNEKLFF
D gene: .; V gene: TRBV10-3; clone size: many; J gene: TRBJ1-5; CDR3 DNA: TGTGCCATCAGTGATTATGGGGATAGCAATCAGCCCCAGCATTTT; CDR3 protein: CAISDYGDSNQPQHF
D gene: TRBD2; V gene: TRBV5-1; clone size: .; J gene: TRBJ2-5; CDR3 DNA: TGCGCCAGCAGCTTAGTGGGACTAGCGGCACCGGGGGAGACCCAGTACTTC; CDR3 protein: CASSLVGLAAPGETQYF
D gene: TRBD2; V gene: TRBV5-1; clone size: .; J gene: TRBJ2-2; CDR3 DNA: TGCGCCAGCAGCACGGGTCCCGGGACTAGCGGGGGGAACACCGGGGAGCTGTTTTTT; CDR3 protein: CASSTGPGTSGGNTGELFF
D gene: TRBD1; V gene: TRBV14; clone size: .; J gene: TRBJ2-7; CDR3 DNA: TGTGCCAGCAGCCGGACAGGGAACTTTGGGTACTTC; CDR3 protein: CASSRTGNFGYF
D gene: .; V gene: TRBV6-2/TRBV6-3; clone size: .; J gene: TRBJ1-5; CDR3 DNA: TGTGCCAGTCGACGGACCAACGGTAATCAGCCCCAGCATTTT; CDR3 protein: CASRRTNGNQPQHF
D gene: .; V gene: TRBV4-1; clone size: few; J gene: TRBJ1-1; CDR3 DNA: TGCGCCAGCAGCCGGCCGAAGGACACTGAAGCTTTCTTT; CDR3 protein: CASSRPKDTEAFF
D gene: .; V gene: TRBV7-6; clone size: .; J gene: TRBJ1-2; CDR3 DNA: TGTGCCAGCAGCTTAGCGGAAAAGATGGGCTACACCTTC; CDR3 protein: CASSLAEKMGYTF
D gene: TRBD2; V gene: TRBV15; clone size: .; J gene: TRBJ2-7; CDR3 DNA: TGTGCCACCAGCAGAGGGTTATCGGGAGGGGTGGACGAGCAGTACTTC; CDR3 protein: CATSRGLSGGVDEQYF
D gene: .; V gene: TRBV7-2; clone size: many; J gene: TRBJ2-1; CDR3 DNA: TGTGCCAGCAGCTTGTCGACTGCCAATGAGCAGTTCTTC; CDR3 protein: CASSLSTANEQFF
D gene: TRBD2; V gene: TRBV3-1; clone size: .; J gene: TRBJ2-1; CDR3 DNA: TGTGCCAGCAGCCAAGGACTAGCGGGGGGGCCCGGGGAGCAGTTCTTC; CDR3 protein: CASSQGLAGGPGEQFF
D gene: .; V gene: TRBV5-6; clone size: .; J gene: TRBJ2-1; CDR3 DNA: TGTGCCAGCAGCAACGGGCCGCCCCGAGGAAATGAGCAGTTCTTC; CDR3 protein: CASSNGPPRGNEQFF
D gene: .; V gene: TRBV28; clone size: .; J gene: TRBJ1-2; CDR3 DNA: TGTGCCAGCAGTTTAGGAGGGATAAATATGTGGGGCTACACCTTC; CDR3 protein: CASSLGGINMWGYTF
D gene: TRBD1; V gene: TRBV12-3/TRBV12-4; clone size: many; J gene: TRBJ2-6; CDR3 DNA: TGTGCCAGCAGTTTGACCCAGTGGACAGGGGTTATCGGGGCCAACGTCCTGACTTTC; CDR3 protein: CASSLTQWTGVIGANVLTF
D gene: .; V gene: TRBV29-1; clone size: .; J gene: TRBJ1-1; CDR3 DNA: TGCAGCGTTTTTTACGGATGGAACACTGAAGCTTTCTTT; CDR3 protein: CSVFYGWNTEAFF
D gene: .; V gene: TRBV30; clone size: .; J gene: TRBJ2-1; CDR3 DNA: TGTGCCTGGAGTTCACTAAATGAGCAGTTCTTC; CDR3 protein: CAWSSLNEQFF
D gene: .; V gene: TRBV5-8; clone size: .; J gene: TRBJ2-1; CDR3 DNA: TGTGCCAGCAGCTGGAGGGGGCAGGGTGTGAATGAGCAGTTCTTC; CDR3 protein: CASSWRGQGVNEQFF
D gene: TRBD2; V gene: TRBV7-2; clone size: many; J gene: TRBJ2-7; CDR3 DNA: TGTGCCAGCAGCCGGGGTAGCGGGACCTACGAGCAGTACTTC; CDR3 protein: CASSRGSGTYEQYF
D gene: .; V gene: TRBV4-1; clone size: many; J gene: TRBJ2-4; CDR3 DNA: TGCGCCAGCAGCCAAGGCTTAGGGCCGGCCATTCAGTACTTC; CDR3 protein: CASSQGLGPAIQYF
D gene: .; V gene: TRBV4-3; clone size: .; J gene: TRBJ2-7; CDR3 DNA: TGCGCCAGCAGCCAAGATAAGTGTGGTGGATACGAGCAGTACTTC; CDR3 protein: CASSQDKCGGYEQYF
D gene: .; V gene: TRBV29-1; clone size: .; J gene: TRBJ1-1; CDR3 DNA: TGCAGCGTTGAAGCCGAGGGACTGCTTGAAGCTTTCTTT; CDR3 protein: CSVEAEGLLEAFF
D gene: .; V gene: TRBV27; clone size: few; J gene: TRBJ1-2; CDR3 DNA: TGTGCCAGCAGTACAACAGGGATTCGAAGTGGCTACACCTTC; CDR3 protein: CASSTTGIRSGYTF
D gene: .; V gene: TRBV6-4; clone size: few; J gene: TRBJ2-5; CDR3 DNA: TGTGCCAGCAGTGACGGGGAGGAGACCCAGTACTTC; CDR3 protein: CASSDGEETQYF
D gene: .; V gene: TRBV2; clone size: few; J gene: TRBJ2-5; CDR3 DNA: TGTGCCAGCAGTGAGTCGGGACCTAGGGCAGAGACCCAGTACTTC; CDR3 protein: CASSESGPRAETQYF
D gene: .; V gene: TRBV7-3; clone size: .; J gene: TRBJ1-4; CDR3 DNA: TGTGCCAGCAGCCCCACGGACGGGGGAAAACTGTTTTTT; CDR3 protein: CASSPTDGGKLFF
D gene: .; V gene: TRBV5-5; clone size: few; J gene: TRBJ2-1; CDR3 DNA: TGTGTCAGCAGCTTACGACAGGATTCCTACAATGAGCAGTTCTTC; CDR3 protein: CVSSLRQDSYNEQFF
D gene: .; V gene: TRBV29-1; clone size: once; J gene: TRBJ2-7; CDR3 DNA: TGCAGCGTTGAATCCCTAGTTACCGACGAGCAGTACTTC; CDR3 protein: CSVESLVTDEQYF
D gene: .; V gene: TRBV20-1; clone size: .; J gene: TRBJ2-7; CDR3 DNA: TGCAGTGCTCTTAGGCCCCGAGGCTCCTACGAGCAGTACTTC; CDR3 protein: CSALRPRGSYEQYF
D gene: .; V gene: TRBV5-1; clone size: many; J gene: TRBJ2-7; CDR3 DNA: TGCGCCAGCAGCTTGGCGGGCGGTAACTCCTACGAGCAGTACTTC; CDR3 protein: CASSLAGGNSYEQYF
D gene: .; V gene: TRBV6-2/TRBV6-3; clone size: .; J gene: TRBJ2-7; CDR3 DNA: TGTGCCAGCAGCCCCCGACTGCGCCCCTCCTACGAGCAGTACTTC; CDR3 protein: CASSPRLRPSYEQYF
D gene: .; V gene: TRBV9; clone size: .; J gene: TRBJ1-2; CDR3 DNA: TGTGCCAGCAGCGTAGCTAGCAGGGGCTATCACTATGGCTACACCTTC; CDR3 protein: CASSVASRGYHYGYTF
D gene: TRBD2; V gene: TRBV27; clone size: many; J gene: TRBJ2-1; CDR3 DNA: TGTGCCAGCAGTTTATCGATAGCGGGGGCCCACAATGAGCAGTTCTTC; CDR3 protein: CASSLSIAGAHNEQFF
D gene: .; V gene: TRBV9; clone size: few; J gene: TRBJ2-3; CDR3 DNA: TGTGCCAGCAGCGGACTAACTAGCACAGATACGCAGTATTTT; CDR3 protein: CASSGLTSTDTQYF
D gene: .; V gene: TRBV29-1; clone size: .; J gene: TRBJ1-1; CDR3 DNA: TGCAGCGGGGCCTCAGGGAATACAGTGAACACTGAAGCTTTCTTT; CDR3 protein: CSGASGNTVNTEAFF
D gene: .; V gene: TRBV30; clone size: .; J gene: TRBJ1-2; CDR3 DNA: TGTGCCTTGTCCGGGACGGCCGTCTATGGCTACACCTTC; CDR3 protein: CALSGTAVYGYTF
D gene: .; V gene: TRBV4-3; clone size: many; J gene: TRBJ2-3; CDR3 DNA: TGCGCCAGCAGCCAAGATAGAGCACGCACAGATACGCAGTATTTT; CDR3 protein: CASSQDRARTDTQYF
D gene: TRBD2; V gene: TRBV20-1; clone size: .; J gene: TRBJ2-7; CDR3 DNA: TGCAGTGCCCGTCTTCTAGCGGGGGCCTCCTACGACCAGTACTTC; CDR3 protein: CSARLLAGASYDQYF
D gene: .; V gene: TRBV5-1; clone size: .; J gene: TRBJ2-1; CDR3 DNA: TGCGCCAGCAGCTTGGCCTTAGGGACTCGAGGGGCGAGTGAGCAGTTCTTC; CDR3 protein: CASSLALGTRGASEQFF
D gene: TRBD1; V gene: TRBV2; clone size: .; J gene: TRBJ1-5; CDR3 DNA: TGTGCCAGCAGTGCACCCGGACAGGGGGGAGGTCAGCCCCAGCATTTT; CDR3 protein: CASSAPGQGGGQPQHF
D gene: .; V gene: TRBV7-3; clone size: .; J gene: TRBJ2-7; CDR3 DNA: TGTGCCAGCAGCTTAGGAACGGTGACCGAGCGGTACTTC; CDR3 protein: CASSLGTVTERYF
D gene: .; V gene: TRBV6-2/TRBV6-3; clone size: few; J gene: TRBJ2-5; CDR3 DNA: TGTGCCATCGGAGAATTACAAGAGACCCAGTACTTC; CDR3 protein: CAIGELQETQYF
D gene: TRBD2; V gene: TRBV5-6; clone size: few; J gene: TRBJ2-4; CDR3 DNA: TGTGCCAGCAGCTTCCTGGGGGGGGCCAAAAACATTCAGTACTTC; CDR3 protein: CASSFLGGAKNIQYF
D gene: TRBD1; V gene: TRBV6-1; clone size: once; J gene: TRBJ2-7; CDR3 DNA: TGTGCCAGCAGCTTAGCCGGGACAGGGGCGAACGAGCAGTACTTC; CDR3 protein: CASSLAGTGANEQYF
D gene: .; V gene: TRBV12-3/TRBV12-4; clone size: few; J gene: TRBJ1-5; CDR3 DNA: TGTGCCAGCAGTTTATCCAGCTTGAGCAATCAGCCCCAGCATTTT; CDR3 protein: CASSLSSLSNQPQHF